The source of this T cell receptor beta chain is a study of human T cells and chemical hapten exposure. Regarding the study as a whole: No change in TCRs above 1 in 1000 frequency was produced by DPC sensitization.

TCRdb fed the RACE reads into MiXCR, producing one record per CDR3 protein. The sample comprises 100,000 or so distinct CDR3 sequences, around 34% of which are singletons, and 2.5% to 3% rests with the top ten. Worth noting for this clonotype: Its antigen is as yet unknown.

From germline, CDR1 is MNHEY and CDR2 SMNVEV (reference sequence). CDR3 length: 19 residues. V lost 5 bases and J lost 5, with 31 bases in between. Time point reported: patch test 3, about 24 weeks after DPC sensitization. The treatment: therapeutic diphenylcyclopropenone sensitization with weekly scalp DPC. The sequence derives from a man in his forties with alopecia areata. Some clones in this sample may be carry-over from other donors' samples. J is TRBJ2-7 and V is TRBV27, with no clear D. This material consisted of whole blood, taken in connection with sensitization to the hapten diphenylcyclopropenone (DPC). CDR3 loop: CASSPNPSTLVNKLHEQYV. CDR3 nucleotides: TGTGCCAGCAGTCCTAACCCCTCCACCCTCGTAAATAAGTTGCACGAGCAGTACGTC.